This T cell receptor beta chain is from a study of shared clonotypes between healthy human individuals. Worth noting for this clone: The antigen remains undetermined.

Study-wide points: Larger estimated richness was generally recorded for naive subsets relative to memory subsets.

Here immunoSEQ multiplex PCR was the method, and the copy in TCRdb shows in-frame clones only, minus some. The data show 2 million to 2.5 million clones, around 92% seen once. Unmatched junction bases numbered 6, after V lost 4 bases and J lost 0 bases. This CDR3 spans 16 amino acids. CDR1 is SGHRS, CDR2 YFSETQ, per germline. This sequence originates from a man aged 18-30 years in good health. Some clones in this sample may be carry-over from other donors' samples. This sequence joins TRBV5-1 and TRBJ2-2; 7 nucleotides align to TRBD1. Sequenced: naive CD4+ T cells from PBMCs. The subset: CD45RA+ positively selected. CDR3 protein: CASSLGTVSNTGELFF. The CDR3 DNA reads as TGCGCCAGCAGCCTTGGGACAGTTTCGAACACCGGGGAGCTGTTTTTT.